A selection of T cell receptor beta chains follows, all from one sample in a study of OX40 agonist ivuxolimab in advanced cancers. Some clones are missing from TCRdb's copy, which holds only in-frame ones; the method was immunoSEQ multiplex PCR. The sample has around 77,000 clones, approximately 78% seen once. The input for sequencing was CD4+ or CD8+ T cells sorted from blood, taken in a trial of the OX40 agonist ivuxolimab. These receptors originate from an adult with an advanced solid tumor such as melanoma, head and neck, liver or kidney cancer. The CDR3 runs from the conserved cysteine through the conserved F or W. D genes are given only for firm matches. Clone sizes are given selectively: once, few, many, or a class where the clone is expanded.

J | D | V | size | CDR3 | DNA
TRBJ2-5 | TRBD2 | TRBV18 | . | CASSLQTSSQETQYF | TGTGCCAGCTCACTCCAGACTAGCAGCCAAGAGACCCAGTACTTC
TRBJ1-2 | . | TRBV19 | few | CASRFYREDRGYTF | TGTGCCAGTAGATTTTACAGGGAGGACCGTGGCTACACCTTC
TRBJ2-7 | . | TRBV11-2 | . | CASSLGRGHGSYEQYF | TGTGCCAGCAGCTTAGGCCGGGGCCACGGCTCCTACGAGCAGTACTTC
TRBJ2-3 | . | TRBV7-2 | . | CASSLVGSTDTQYF | TGTGCCAGCAGCTTAGTAGGCAGCACAGATACGCAGTATTTT
TRBJ1-3 | . | TRBV28 | . | CASREQGKAGNTIYF | TGTGCCAGCCGGGAACAGGGAAAGGCTGGAAACACCATATATTTT
TRBJ2-1 | . | TRBV6-6 | once | CAMERQIYNEQFF | TGTGCCATGGAGCGACAAATATACAATGAGCAGTTCTTC
TRBJ2-1 | . | TRBV19 | . | CASSISGSNNEQFF | TGTGCCAGTAGTATAAGTGGGAGTAATAATGAGCAGTTCTTC
TRBJ1-6 | . | TRBV27 | few | CASSSAANSPLHF | TGTGCCAGCAGTTCTGCAGCAAATTCACCCCTCCACTTT
TRBJ1-5 | . | TRBV15 | . | CATSREPHRYPSNQPQHF | TGTGCCACCAGCAGAGAACCTCATAGGTACCCTAGCAATCAGCCCCAGCATTTT
TRBJ1-2 | TRBD1 | TRBV25-1 | . | CASSEMGDRADYGYTF | TGTGCCAGCAGTGAAATGGGGGACAGGGCTGACTATGGCTACACCTTC
TRBJ1-1 | . | TRBV5-6 | . | CASSLWVGTEAFF | TGTGCCAGCAGCTTGTGGGTAGGCACTGAAGCTTTCTTT
TRBJ2-3 | . | TRBV9 | . | CASSVGDTQYF | TGTGCCAGCAGCGTAGGGGATACGCAGTATTTT
TRBJ1-1 | . | TRBV5-1 | . | CASSPSGGDAEAFF | TGCGCCAGCAGCCCGTCCGGGGGTGACGCTGAAGCTTTCTTT
TRBJ1-1 | . | TRBV14 | . | CASSPYTVRNTEAFF | TGTGCCAGCAGCCCTTATACGGTTAGGAACACTGAAGCTTTCTTT
TRBJ2-1 | TRBD2 | TRBV9 | . | CASRGLVGQYNEQFF | TGTGCCAGCAGGGGACTAGTGGGTCAGTACAATGAGCAGTTCTTC
TRBJ2-2 | TRBD2 | TRBV9 | once | CASPLAGGFTTGELFF | TGTGCCAGCCCCCTAGCGGGAGGGTTTACCACCGGGGAGCTGTTTTTT
TRBJ2-5 | TRBD2 | TRBV7-2 | . | CASSGTSGSAETQYF | TGTGCCAGCAGCGGTACTAGCGGGAGCGCCGAGACCCAGTACTTC
TRBJ2-1 | TRBD1 | TRBV5-1 | . | CASSVNWGQGGFF | TGCGCCAGCAGCGTTAACTGGGGACAGGGTGGGTTCTTC
TRBJ2-7 | . | TRBV28 | once | CASSLGTAGGGEQYF | TGTGCCAGCAGTTTAGGAACGGCAGGGGGAGGCGAGCAGTACTTC
TRBJ1-1 | TRBD1 | TRBV2 | . | CASTLDREPEAFF | TGTGCCAGCACCTTGGACAGGGAGCCTGAAGCTTTCTTT
TRBJ1-2 | . | TRBV30 | . | CAWDPGQGRGYTF | TGTGCCTGGGACCCGGGTCAGGGCCGAGGCTACACCTTC
TRBJ2-2 | . | TRBV5-1 | . | CASSPTLNTGELFF | TGCGCCAGCAGCCCGACATTGAACACCGGGGAGCTGTTTTTT
TRBJ2-7 | . | TRBV30 | . | CAWRAGRTYEQYF | TGTGCCTGGAGGGCGGGACGTACCTACGAGCAGTACTTC
TRBJ1-5 | . | TRBV27 | . | CASSWEGLSNQPQHF | TGTGCCAGCAGTTGGGAGGGGTTGAGCAATCAGCCCCAGCATTTT